This T cell receptor (beta chain) comes out of a study of CD8+ T cells in alopecia areata. CDR1 and CDR2 from the germline V gene are MGHRA and YSYEKL. The CDR3 sequence is 13 residues long. V lost 0 bases and J 7 bases, leaving 9 bases between the germline ends. Reverse transcription of extracted RNA yielded cDNA, which provided the sequencing template. Sequenced by immunoSEQ multiplex PCR; TCRdb stores in-frame clones only, minus some. Of hundreds of thousands of clones in the sample, roughly two thirds were seen once. This TCR was sampled from a human donor with alopecia areata. The V call is TRBV4-1, the J call TRBJ1-1, with D unresolved. The sequencing here drew on CD4+ T cells sorted from blood, taken at week 0. The CDR3 DNA sequence: TGCGCCAGCAGCCAAGATAACGGTTATGAAGCTTTCTTT. Translation gives CASSQDNGYEAFF.